Shown below are 14 T cell receptor beta chains from a single sample sequenced in a study of blood T cell repertoires in COVID-19 (TCRdb year 2020). To prepare the library, the immunoSEQ multiplex PCR assay was applied. TCRdb limited this immuneACCESS table to in-frame rearrangements with V and J called. A share of clones is missing; checked studies link under half to unresolved V genes, and the rest is unexplained. Recorded for this sample are 55,000 to 65,000 clones; 78% of them occurred a single time. Approximately 24% of the sample lies in the top ten. What was sequenced was peripheral blood. The receptors here all came from a human donor in a cohort sampled during active COVID-19.

The CDR3 DNA reads as TGTGCCAGCAGCTTAAGTCTAGCGGCCTACAATGAGCAGTTCTTC. Translation: CASSLSLAAYNEQFF. The chain employs TRBV7-9 and TRBJ2-1; 7 bases map to TRBD2. In germline, CDR1 is SEHNR, CDR2 FQNEAQ (reference sequence). The CDR3 is made up of 15 amino acids. V gave up 2 bases and J gave up 2 bases; unmatched junction bases: 3.

This chain links TRBV6-5 with TRBJ2-7; 7 nucleotides match TRBD1. This CDR3 has 14 residues. Germline loops: CDR1 MNHEY, CDR2 SVGAGI. The junction had 8 bases not matched to a gene; V was cut back by 2 bases and J by 7 bases. The CDR3 DNA reads as TGTGCCAGCAGTTACGCAACAGGGGCGGAGGAGCAGTACTTC. Translating gives CASSYATGAEEQYF.

The chain combines TRBV12-3 or TRBV12-4 with TRBJ2-1; 7 bases fit TRBD2. Trimming at V came to 3 bases and at J to 11 bases, leaving 1 base not matched to a gene. The CDR3 runs 11 residues. The CDR3 region has the DNA TGTGCCAGCAGTTTCGGGACTAAGCAGTTCTTC. Protein sequence: CASSFGTKQFF.

This chain connects TRBV5-4 to TRBJ2-7, with TRBD1 identical over 7 bases. V was pared by 4 bases and J by 2 bases, with 6 bases of the junction left unmatched. Per germline, CDR1 SGHNT and CDR2 YYREEE (reference sequence). The CDR3 spans 14 residues. The CDR3 loop reads CASSKGQSPYEQYF. In DNA, the CDR3 is TGTGCCAGCAGCAAGGGACAGAGTCCCTACGAGCAGTACTTC.

This chain connects TRBV5-6 to TRBJ2-1; 9 positions match TRBD1. V shed 0 bases, J shed 8 bases, and the junction held 12 bases outside the gene matches. The CDR3 contains 17 residues. Germline V gene sequence: CDR1 SGHDT, CDR2 YYEEEE. The CDR3 region has the DNA TGTGCCAGCAGCTTGGGGGGATTGGGACAGGGCTATGATGAGCAGTTCTTC. It specifies CASSLGGLGQGYDEQFF.

The chain carries TRBV4-2 and TRBJ1-2, with D hard to call. In germline, CDR1 is LGHNA, CDR2 YNFKEQ. V lost 2 bases and J 7 bases, leaving 14 bases between the germline ends. The CDR3 spans 14 residues. The CDR3 protein is CASSQTTGSFGYTF. CDR3 nucleotide sequence: TGTGCCAGCAGCCAAACAACGGGTTCCTTTGGCTACACCTTC.

The V gene is TRBV19, the J gene TRBJ2-3; 13 positions match TRBD2. Per germline, CDR1 LNHDA and CDR2 SQIVND (reference sequence). Trimming removed 5 bases from V and 6 bases from J; junction bases left unmatched: 14. The CDR3 contains 18 residues. For the CDR3, the DNA is TGTGCCAGTAGTGCTCCATTCGGACTAGCGGGAGCGGGGGATACGCAGTATTTT. Translation gives CASSAPFGLAGAGDTQYF.

This clone is a singleton in its sample. The chain has TRBV3-1 (or the pseudogene TRBV3-2) and TRBJ2-4; TRBD2 aligns across 9 bases. Trimming took 8 bases from V and 0 from J; bases not matched to a gene: 11. Germline loops: CDR1 LGHDT, CDR2 YNNKEL (reference sequence). The CDR3 is 17 residues long. The CDR3, as DNA: TGTGCCAGCTCAACTAGCGGGCTTGTTCTAGCCAAAAACATTCAGTACTTC. It translates to CASSTSGLVLAKNIQYF.

The chain recombines TRBV6-6 with TRBJ2-7, with D hard to call. Germline V gives CDR1 MNHNY, CDR2 SVGAGI (reference sequence). CDR3 size: 13 residues. Trimming removed 8 bases from V and 3 bases from J, with 14 bases in between. The CDR3 loop is CASRGGASYEQYF. CDR3 bases: TGTGCCAGCCGCGGCGGTGCTAGCTACGAGCAGTACTTC.

This CDR3 reads CASKDNNQPQHF. The CDR3 nucleotides are TGTGCCAGTAAGGACAACAATCAGCCCCAGCATTTT. The chain employs TRBV19 and TRBJ1-5; possible D gene TRBD1, 5 bases. Germline CDR1 is LNHDA and CDR2 is SQIVND (reference sequence). Deletions cut 7 bases from V and 3 bases from J, with 7 bases between. The CDR3 is 12 amino acids.

The CDR3 region has the DNA TGCGCCAGCAGCCTCCAGGGGGAGAACACTGAAGCTTTCTTT. This translates into CASSLQGENTEAFF. J is TRBJ1-1 and V is TRBV4-3, with TRBD1 identical over 7 bases. This CDR3 has 14 residues. From germline, CDR1 is LGHNA and CDR2 YSLEER. V trimming: 4 bases; J trimming: 1 base; junction bases outside the gene matches: 3.

The gene calls are TRBV5-5 and TRBJ2-5; no reliable D call. Trimming took 2 bases from V and 5 from J, leaving 13 bases between them. CDR1 SGHKS and CDR2 YYEKEE come from the germline V gene (reference sequence). The CDR3 length is 14 residues. The CDR3 region is CASSFTAGEETQYF. CDR3 bases: TGTGCCAGCAGCTTCACCGCCGGTGAGGAGACCCAGTACTTC.

This clone was picked up one time. V is TRBV3-1 (or the pseudogene TRBV3-2) and J is TRBJ2-7; tentative D call: TRBD1 (5 bases). The CDR3 is 11 residues long. The V end lost 6 bases, the J end lost 4 bases, and 7 bases lay between the germline ends. The germline V gene has CDR1 LGHDT and CDR2 YNNKEL (reference sequence). CDR3 nucleotide sequence: TGTGCCAGCAGGGGGCTGTACGAGCAGTACTTC. Translation gives CASRGLYEQYF.

The chain joins TRBV27 to TRBJ2-7; a weak D match, TRBD2 (6 bases). Deletions cut 10 bases from V and 6 bases from J, with 19 bases between. Germline V lookup: CDR1 MNHEY, CDR2 SMNVEV (reference sequence). The CDR3 loop spans 13 amino acids. CDR3: CATAGRGLGEQYF. The CDR3 DNA reads as TGTGCCACCGCGGGACGGGGTTTAGGCGAGCAGTACTTC.